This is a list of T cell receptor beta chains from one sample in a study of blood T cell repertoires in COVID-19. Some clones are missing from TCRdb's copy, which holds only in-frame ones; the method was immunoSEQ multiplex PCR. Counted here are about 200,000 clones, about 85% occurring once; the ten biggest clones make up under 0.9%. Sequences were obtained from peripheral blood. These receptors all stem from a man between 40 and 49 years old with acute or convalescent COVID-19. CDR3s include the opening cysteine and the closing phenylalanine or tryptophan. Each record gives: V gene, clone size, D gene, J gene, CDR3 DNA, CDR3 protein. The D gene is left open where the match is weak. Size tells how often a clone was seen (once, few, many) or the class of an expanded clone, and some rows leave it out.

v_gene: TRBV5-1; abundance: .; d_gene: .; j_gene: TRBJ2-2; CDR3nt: TGCGCCAGCAGGCGGGACAGTAACACCGGGGAGCTGTTTTTT; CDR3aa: CASRRDSNTGELFF
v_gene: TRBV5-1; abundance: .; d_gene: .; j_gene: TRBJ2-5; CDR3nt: TGCGCCAGCAGCTTGGGCCCAGGGGGGGAGACCCAGTACTTC; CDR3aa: CASSLGPGGETQYF
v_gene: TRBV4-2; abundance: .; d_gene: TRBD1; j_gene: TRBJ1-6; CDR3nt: TGTGCCAGCAGCCAAGTAACCACAGGGGGCTCACCCCTCCACTTT; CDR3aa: CASSQVTTGGSPLHF
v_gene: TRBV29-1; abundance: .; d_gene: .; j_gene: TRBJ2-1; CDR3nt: TGCAGCGTTGGGGGGTTACAGGGGACTTTTTACAATGAGCAGTTCTTC; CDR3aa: CSVGGLQGTFYNEQFF
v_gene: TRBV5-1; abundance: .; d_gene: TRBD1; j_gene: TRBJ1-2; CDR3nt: TGCGCCAGCAGCTTGCGACAGGGCGTGACCAACTATGGCTACACCTTC; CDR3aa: CASSLRQGVTNYGYTF
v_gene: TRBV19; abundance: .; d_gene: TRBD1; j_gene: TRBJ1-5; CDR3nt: TGTGCCAGTAGTATCGGGGACAGTCAAAATCAGCCCCAGCATTTT; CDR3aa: CASSIGDSQNQPQHF
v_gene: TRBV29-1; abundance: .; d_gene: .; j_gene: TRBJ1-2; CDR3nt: TGCAGCGTTGAAGATCGGGGGGAAATGAATGGCTACACCTTC; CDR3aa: CSVEDRGEMNGYTF
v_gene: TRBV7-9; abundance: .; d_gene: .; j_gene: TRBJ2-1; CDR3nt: TGTGCCAGCAGCCGGTCGGTGGGGCTCCAGAGCTCCTACAATGAGCAGTTCTTC; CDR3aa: CASSRSVGLQSSYNEQFF
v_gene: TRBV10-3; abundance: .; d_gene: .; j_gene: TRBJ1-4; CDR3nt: TGTGCCATCAGTGAGGGGGCAGGGCGAAATGAAAAACTGTTTTTT; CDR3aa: CAISEGAGRNEKLFF
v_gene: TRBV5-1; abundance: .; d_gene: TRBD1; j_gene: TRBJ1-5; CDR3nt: TGCGCCAGCAGCTTGGGTCCGGGACAGGGCTATAGCAATCAGCCCCAGCATTTT; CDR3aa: CASSLGPGQGYSNQPQHF
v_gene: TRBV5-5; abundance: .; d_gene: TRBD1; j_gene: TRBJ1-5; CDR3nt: TGTGCCAGCAGCTTTACTTCCGGGACAGGCAATCAGCCCCAGCATTTT; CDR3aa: CASSFTSGTGNQPQHF
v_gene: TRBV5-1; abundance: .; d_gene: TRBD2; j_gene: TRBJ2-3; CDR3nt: TGCGCCAGCAGCCCAACGGCTAGCGGGGGTAGCACAGATACGCAGTATTTT; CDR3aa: CASSPTASGGSTDTQYF
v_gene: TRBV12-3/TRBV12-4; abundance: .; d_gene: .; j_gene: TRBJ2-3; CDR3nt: TGTGCCAGCAGTCCAACAATCACAGATACGCAGTATTTT; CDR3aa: CASSPTITDTQYF
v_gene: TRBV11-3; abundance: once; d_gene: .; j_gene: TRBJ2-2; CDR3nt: TGTGCCAGCAGCTCAGTAAACACCGGGGAGCTGTTTTTT; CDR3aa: CASSSVNTGELFF
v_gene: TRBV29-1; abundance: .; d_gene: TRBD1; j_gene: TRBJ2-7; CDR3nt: TGCAGCGTGTTAGACAGGGGAAGGGCCTACGAGCAGTACTTC; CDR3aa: CSVLDRGRAYEQYF
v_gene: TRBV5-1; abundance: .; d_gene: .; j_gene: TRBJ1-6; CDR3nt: TGCGCCAGCAGCCTTGGAGGCGGACAGTTTAATTCACCCCTCCACTTT; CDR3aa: CASSLGGGQFNSPLHF
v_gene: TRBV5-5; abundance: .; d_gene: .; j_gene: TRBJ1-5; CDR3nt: TGTGCCAGCAGCAGAACAGGGATTGGGCCTAATCAGCCCCAGCATTTT; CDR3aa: CASSRTGIGPNQPQHF
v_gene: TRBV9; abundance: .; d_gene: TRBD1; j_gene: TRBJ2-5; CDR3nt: TGTGCCAGCAGCGTAGGGACAGGGACCCTTCAAGAGACCCAGTACTTC; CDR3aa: CASSVGTGTLQETQYF
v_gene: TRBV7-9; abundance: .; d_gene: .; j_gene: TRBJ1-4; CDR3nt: TGTGCCAGCAGCTTACGTGAGGCGTTAAATGAAAAACTGTTTTTT; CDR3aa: CASSLREALNEKLFF
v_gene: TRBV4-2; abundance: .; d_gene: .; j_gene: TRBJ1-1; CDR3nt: TGTGCCAGCAGCCAACTACGGCGGGGGAGACGGACTAACACTGAAGCTTTCTTT; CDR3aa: CASSQLRRGRRTNTEAFF
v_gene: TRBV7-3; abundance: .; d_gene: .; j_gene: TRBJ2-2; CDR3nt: TGTGCCAGCAGCCCCACGGGGACCGGGGAGCTGTTTTTT; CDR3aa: CASSPTGTGELFF
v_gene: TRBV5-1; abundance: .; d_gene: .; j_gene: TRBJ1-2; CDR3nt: TGCGCCAGCAGTTACGGGGGACCCTATGGCTACACCTTC; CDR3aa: CASSYGGPYGYTF
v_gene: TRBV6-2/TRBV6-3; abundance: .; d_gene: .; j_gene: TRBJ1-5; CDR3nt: TGTGCCAGCAGTTACTGGCAGGGAGGACAGCCCCAGCATTTT; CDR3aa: CASSYWQGGQPQHF
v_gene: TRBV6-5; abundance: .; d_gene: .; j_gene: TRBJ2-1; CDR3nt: TGTGCCAGCAGGATCCCCCGGGACACCTACAATGAGCAGTTCTTC; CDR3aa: CASRIPRDTYNEQFF